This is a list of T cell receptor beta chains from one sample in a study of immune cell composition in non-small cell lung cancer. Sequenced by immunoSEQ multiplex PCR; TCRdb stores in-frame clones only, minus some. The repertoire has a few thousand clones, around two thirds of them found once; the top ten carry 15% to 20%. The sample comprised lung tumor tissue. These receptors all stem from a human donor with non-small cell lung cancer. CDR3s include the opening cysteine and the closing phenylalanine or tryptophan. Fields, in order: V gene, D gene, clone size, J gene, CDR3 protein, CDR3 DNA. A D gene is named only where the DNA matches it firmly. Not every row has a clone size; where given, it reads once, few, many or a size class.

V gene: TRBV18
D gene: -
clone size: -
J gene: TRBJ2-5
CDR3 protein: CASSRDIRETQYF
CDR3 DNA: TGTGCCAGCTCAAGGGACATACGGGAGACCCAGTACTTC

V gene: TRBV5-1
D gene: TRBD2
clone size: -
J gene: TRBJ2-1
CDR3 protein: CASSLVAGGYNEQFF
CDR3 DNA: TGCGCCAGCAGCTTGGTAGCGGGGGGGTACAATGAGCAGTTCTTC

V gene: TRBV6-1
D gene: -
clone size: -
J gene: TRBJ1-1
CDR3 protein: CASREQGTAEAFF
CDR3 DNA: TGTGCCAGCAGGGAACAGGGTACTGCTGAAGCTTTCTTT

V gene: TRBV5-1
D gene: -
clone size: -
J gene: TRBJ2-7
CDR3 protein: CASNLRGQTEQYF
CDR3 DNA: TGCGCCAGCAATCTTCGAGGACAAACCGAGCAGTACTTC

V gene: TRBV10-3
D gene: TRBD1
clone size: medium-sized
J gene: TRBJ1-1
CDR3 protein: CAISEGTGGTEAFF
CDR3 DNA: TGTGCCATCAGTGAGGGGACAGGGGGCACTGAAGCTTTCTTT

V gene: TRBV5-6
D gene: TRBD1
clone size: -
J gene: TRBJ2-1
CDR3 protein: CASSLEGRGFNEQFF
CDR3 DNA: TGTGCCAGCAGCTTGGAAGGCAGGGGGTTCAATGAGCAGTTCTTC

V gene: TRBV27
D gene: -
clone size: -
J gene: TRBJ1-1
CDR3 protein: CASSLGSAGGTEAFF
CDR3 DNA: TGTGCCAGCAGTTTAGGGTCGGCGGGTGGCACTGAAGCTTTCTTT

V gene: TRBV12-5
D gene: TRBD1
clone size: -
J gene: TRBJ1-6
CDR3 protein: CASGLVYGTENYNSPLHF
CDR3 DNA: TGTGCTAGTGGTTTGGTTTACGGGACAGAGAACTATAATTCACCCCTCCACTTT

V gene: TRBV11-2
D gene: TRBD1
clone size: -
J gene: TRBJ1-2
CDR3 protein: CASSLEQGAGGYTF
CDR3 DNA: TGTGCCAGCAGCTTAGAACAGGGGGCAGGGGGCTACACCTTC

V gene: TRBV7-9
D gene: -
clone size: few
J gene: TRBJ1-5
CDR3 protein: CASSLRGQPQHF
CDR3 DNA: TGTGCCAGCAGCTTACGAGGACAGCCCCAGCATTTT

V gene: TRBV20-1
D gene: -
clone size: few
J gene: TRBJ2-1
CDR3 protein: CSARDELQFF
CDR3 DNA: TGCAGTGCTAGAGATGAGCTACAGTTCTTC

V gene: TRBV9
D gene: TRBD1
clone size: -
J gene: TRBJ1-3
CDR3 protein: CASSVGTGGNTIYF
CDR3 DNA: TGTGCCAGCAGCGTCGGGACAGGGGGAAACACCATATATTTT

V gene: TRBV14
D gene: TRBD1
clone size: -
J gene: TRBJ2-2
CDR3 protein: CASSHSGTGHTGELFF
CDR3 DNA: TGTGCCAGCAGCCACTCCGGGACAGGGCACACCGGGGAGCTGTTTTTT

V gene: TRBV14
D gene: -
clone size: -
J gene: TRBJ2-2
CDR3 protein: CASSQDLGWELFF
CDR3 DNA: TGTGCCAGCAGCCAAGATCTTGGCTGGGAGCTGTTTTTT

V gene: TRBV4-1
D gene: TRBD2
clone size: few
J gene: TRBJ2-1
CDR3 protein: CASSRSGTSGSNEQFF
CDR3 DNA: TGCGCCAGCAGCCGGTCCGGGACTAGCGGTTCCAATGAGCAGTTCTTC

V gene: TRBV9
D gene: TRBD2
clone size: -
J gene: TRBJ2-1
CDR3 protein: CASSPDDGTSAPEQFF
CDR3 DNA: TGTGCCAGCAGCCCCGATGACGGGACTAGCGCACCTGAGCAGTTCTTC

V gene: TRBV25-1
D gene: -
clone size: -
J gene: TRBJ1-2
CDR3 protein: CATQPDSNYGYTF
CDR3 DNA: TGTGCCACCCAACCGGACAGTAACTATGGCTACACCTTC

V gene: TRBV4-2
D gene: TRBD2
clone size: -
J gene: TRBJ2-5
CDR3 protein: CTSSREPGLAGVSETQYF
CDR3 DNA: TGTACCAGCAGCCGAGAACCGGGACTAGCGGGAGTATCAGAGACCCAGTACTTC

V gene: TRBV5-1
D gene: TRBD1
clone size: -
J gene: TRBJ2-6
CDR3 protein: CASSPDRAGANVLTF
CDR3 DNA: TGCGCCAGCAGCCCTGACAGGGCTGGGGCCAACGTCCTGACTTTC

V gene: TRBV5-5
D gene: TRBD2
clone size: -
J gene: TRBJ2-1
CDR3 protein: CASSLVWASGGVNEQFF
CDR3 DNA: TGTGCCAGCAGCTTGGTTTGGGCTAGCGGGGGGGTAAATGAGCAGTTCTTC

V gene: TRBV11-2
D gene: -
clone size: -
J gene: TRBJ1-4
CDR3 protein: CASSLAAGVGEKLFF
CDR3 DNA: TGTGCCAGCAGCTTAGCCGCAGGGGTGGGGGAAAAACTGTTTTTT

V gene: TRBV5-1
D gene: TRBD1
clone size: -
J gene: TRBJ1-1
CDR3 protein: CASSRRQGGNTEAFF
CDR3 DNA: TGCGCCAGCAGCAGACGACAGGGGGGGAACACTGAAGCTTTCTTT

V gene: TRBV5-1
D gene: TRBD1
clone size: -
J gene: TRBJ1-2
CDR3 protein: CASSQGGSGYTF
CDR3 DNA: TGCGCCAGCTCTCAGGGGGGCTCTGGCTACACCTTC

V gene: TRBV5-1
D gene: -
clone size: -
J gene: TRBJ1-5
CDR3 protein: CASSPSGRHNQPQHF
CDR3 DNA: TGCGCCAGCAGCCCGTCGGGGAGGCACAATCAGCCCCAGCATTTT

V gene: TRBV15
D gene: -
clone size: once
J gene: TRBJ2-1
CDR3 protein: CATSHPQGGISEQFF
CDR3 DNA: TGTGCCACCAGCCATCCCCAGGGGGGTATTTCAGAGCAGTTCTTC

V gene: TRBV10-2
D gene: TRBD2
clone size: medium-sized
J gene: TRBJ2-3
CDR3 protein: CASSEWGGGTDTQYF
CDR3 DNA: TGCGCCAGCAGTGAGTGGGGGGGAGGCACAGATACGCAGTATTTT

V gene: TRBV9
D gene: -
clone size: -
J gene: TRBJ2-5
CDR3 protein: CASSEALGFQETQYF
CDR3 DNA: TGTGCCAGCAGCGAGGCACTAGGGTTTCAAGAGACCCAGTACTTC

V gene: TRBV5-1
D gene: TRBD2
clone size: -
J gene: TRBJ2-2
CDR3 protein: CASSLRLAGGNSGELFF
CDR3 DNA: TGCGCCAGCAGCTTAAGACTAGCGGGAGGGAACTCCGGGGAGCTGTTTTTT

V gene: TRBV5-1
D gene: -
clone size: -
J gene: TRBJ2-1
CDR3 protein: CASSQDRSYNEQFF
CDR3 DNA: TGCGCCAGCAGCCAAGACAGGTCCTACAATGAGCAGTTCTTC

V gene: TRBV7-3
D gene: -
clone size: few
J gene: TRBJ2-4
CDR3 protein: CASSLGQGGGIQYF
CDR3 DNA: TGTGCCAGCAGCTTAGGGCAGGGGGGAGGCATTCAGTACTTC

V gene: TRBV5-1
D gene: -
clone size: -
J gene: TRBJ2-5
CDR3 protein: CASSIGRGDETQYF
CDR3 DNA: TGCGCCAGCAGTATTGGGAGGGGGGACGAGACCCAGTACTTC

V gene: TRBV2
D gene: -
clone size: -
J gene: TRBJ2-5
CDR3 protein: CASQGGQGGMAQYF
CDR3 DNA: TGTGCCAGTCAAGGAGGACAGGGAGGGATGGCCCAGTACTTC

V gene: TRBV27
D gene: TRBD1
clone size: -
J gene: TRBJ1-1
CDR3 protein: CASSLQGAGTEAFF
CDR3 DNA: TGTGCCAGCAGCCTACAGGGGGCGGGAACTGAAGCTTTCTTT

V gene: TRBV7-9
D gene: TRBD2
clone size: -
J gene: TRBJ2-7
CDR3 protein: CASSVGGTGDYEQYF
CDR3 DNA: TGTGCCAGCAGCGTGGGGGGGACGGGAGACTACGAGCAGTACTTC

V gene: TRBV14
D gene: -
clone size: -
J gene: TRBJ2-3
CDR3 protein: CASSLSGGDTQYF
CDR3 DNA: TGTGCCAGCAGCCTCTCAGGGGGGGATACGCAGTATTTT

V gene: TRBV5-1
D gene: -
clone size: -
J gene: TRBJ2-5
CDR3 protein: CASSLGARVETQYF
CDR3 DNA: TGCGCCAGCAGCTTGGGAGCGAGGGTTGAAACCCAGTACTTC

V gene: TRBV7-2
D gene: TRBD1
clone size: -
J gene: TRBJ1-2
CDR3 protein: CASSPRDRGSGYTF
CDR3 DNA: TGTGCCAGCAGCCCGCGGGACAGGGGCTCCGGCTACACCTTC

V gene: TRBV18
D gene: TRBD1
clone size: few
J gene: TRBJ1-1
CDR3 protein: CASLTGTGGIRGTEAFF
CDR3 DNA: TGTGCCAGCTTGACCGGGACAGGGGGAATTAGGGGCACTGAAGCTTTCTTT

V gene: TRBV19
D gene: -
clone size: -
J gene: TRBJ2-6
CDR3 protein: CASTEGEGVVSGANVLTF
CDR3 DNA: TGTGCCAGTACCGAAGGGGAAGGGGTAGTCTCTGGGGCCAACGTCCTGACTTTC

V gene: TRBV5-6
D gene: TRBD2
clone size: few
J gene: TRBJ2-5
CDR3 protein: CASSAPLAGVETQYF
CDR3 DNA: TGTGCCAGCAGCGCTCCCCTAGCGGGAGTGGAGACCCAGTACTTC

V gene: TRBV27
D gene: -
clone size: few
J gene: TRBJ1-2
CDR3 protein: CASSYIGEDRGYTF
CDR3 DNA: TGTGCCAGCAGTTACATAGGGGAGGACCGTGGCTACACCTTC

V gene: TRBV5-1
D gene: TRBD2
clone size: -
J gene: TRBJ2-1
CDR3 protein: CASSPYGQEEWTSGGTEQFF
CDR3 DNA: TGCGCCAGCAGCCCCTATGGACAAGAAGAATGGACTAGCGGGGGGACTGAGCAGTTCTTC

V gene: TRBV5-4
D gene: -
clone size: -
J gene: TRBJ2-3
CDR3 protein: CASSLEWRGLNTDTQYF
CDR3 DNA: TGTGCCAGCAGCTTGGAGTGGCGGGGGCTTAACACAGATACGCAGTATTTT

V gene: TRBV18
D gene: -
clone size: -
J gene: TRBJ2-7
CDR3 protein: CASSPGSQGDYEQYF
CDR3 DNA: TGTGCCAGCTCTCCCGGGTCACAAGGGGACTACGAGCAGTACTTC

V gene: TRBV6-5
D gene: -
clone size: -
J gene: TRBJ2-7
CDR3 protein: CASNGGYEQYF
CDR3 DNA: TGTGCCAGCAACGGGGGCTACGAGCAGTACTTC

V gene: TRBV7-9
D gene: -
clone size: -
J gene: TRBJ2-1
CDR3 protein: CASSLLPWGVERYNEQFF
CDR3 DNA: TGTGCCAGCAGCTTACTCCCTTGGGGGGTGGAGCGGTACAATGAGCAGTTCTTC

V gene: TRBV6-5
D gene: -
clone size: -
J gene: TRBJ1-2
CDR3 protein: CASSYGMWEGYTF
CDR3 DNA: TGTGCCAGCAGTTACGGGATGTGGGAGGGGTACACCTTC

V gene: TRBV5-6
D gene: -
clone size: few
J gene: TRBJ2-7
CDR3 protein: CASSLKLARGPYEQYF
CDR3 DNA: TGTGCCAGCAGCTTGAAGTTAGCGCGGGGACCATACGAGCAGTACTTC

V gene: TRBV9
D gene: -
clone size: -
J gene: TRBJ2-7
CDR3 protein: CASSVNPSVPSYEQYF
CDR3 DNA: TGTGCCAGCAGCGTAAATCCTAGCGTACCCTCCTACGAGCAGTACTTC

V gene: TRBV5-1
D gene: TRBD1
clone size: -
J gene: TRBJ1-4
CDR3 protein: CASSQTGGYEKLFF
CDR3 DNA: TGCGCCAGCAGCCAGACAGGGGGTTATGAAAAACTGTTTTTT

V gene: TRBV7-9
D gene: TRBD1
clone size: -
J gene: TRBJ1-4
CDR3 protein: CASSLARKQGVEKLFF
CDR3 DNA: TGTGCCAGCAGCTTAGCAAGAAAACAGGGGGTTGAAAAACTGTTTTTT

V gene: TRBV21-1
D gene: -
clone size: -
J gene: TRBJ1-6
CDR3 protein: CASSKAPGQAKLSNSPLHF
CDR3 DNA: TGTGCCAGCAGCAAAGCCCCGGGACAGGCAAAACTAAGTAATTCACCCCTCCACTTT

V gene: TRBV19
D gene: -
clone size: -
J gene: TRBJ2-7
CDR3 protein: CASRSSVGASYEQYF
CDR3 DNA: TGTGCCAGCCGGAGCTCGGTAGGGGCCTCCTACGAGCAGTACTTC

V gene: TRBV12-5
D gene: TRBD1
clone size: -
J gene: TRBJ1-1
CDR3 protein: CASGWGQLNTEAFF
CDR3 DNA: TGTGCTAGTGGTTGGGGACAGTTGAACACTGAAGCTTTCTTT

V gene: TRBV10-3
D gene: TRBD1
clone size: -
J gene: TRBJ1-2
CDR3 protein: CAISGTGDGYTF
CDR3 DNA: TGTGCCATCAGTGGGACAGGGGATGGCTACACCTTC